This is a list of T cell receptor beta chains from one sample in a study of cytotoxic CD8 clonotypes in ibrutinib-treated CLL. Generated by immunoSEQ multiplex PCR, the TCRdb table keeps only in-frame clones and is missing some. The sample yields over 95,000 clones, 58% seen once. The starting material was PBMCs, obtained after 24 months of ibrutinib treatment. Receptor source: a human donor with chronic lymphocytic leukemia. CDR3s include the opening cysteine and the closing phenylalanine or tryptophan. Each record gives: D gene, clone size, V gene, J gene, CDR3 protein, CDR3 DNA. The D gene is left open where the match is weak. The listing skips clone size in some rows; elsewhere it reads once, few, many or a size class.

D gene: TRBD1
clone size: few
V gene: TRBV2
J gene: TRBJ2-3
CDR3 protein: CASTGQGTDTQYF
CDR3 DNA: TGTGCCAGCACCGGACAGGGGACAGATACGCAGTATTTT

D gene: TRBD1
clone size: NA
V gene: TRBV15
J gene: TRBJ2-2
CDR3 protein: CATSAGDRDTGELFF
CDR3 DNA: TGTGCCACCTCAGCCGGGGACAGGGACACCGGGGAGCTGTTTTTT

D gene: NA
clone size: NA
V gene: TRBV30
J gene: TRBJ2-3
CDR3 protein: CAWSPYLLTTDTQYF
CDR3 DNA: TGTGCCTGGAGTCCTTACCTTCTAACCACAGATACGCAGTATTTT

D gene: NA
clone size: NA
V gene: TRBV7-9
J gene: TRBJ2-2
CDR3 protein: CASSGSSGPGELFF
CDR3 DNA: TGTGCCAGCTCCGGGTCCAGCGGACCCGGGGAGCTGTTTTTT

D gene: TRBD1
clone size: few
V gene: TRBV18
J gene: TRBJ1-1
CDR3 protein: CASSPTGGNTEAFF
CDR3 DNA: TGTGCCAGCTCACCAACAGGGGGCAACACTGAAGCTTTCTTT

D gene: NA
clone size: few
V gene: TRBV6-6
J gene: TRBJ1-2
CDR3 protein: CASSYRDTTRGGYTF
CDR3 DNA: TGTGCCAGCAGCTACCGGGACACCACTCGGGGTGGCTACACCTTC

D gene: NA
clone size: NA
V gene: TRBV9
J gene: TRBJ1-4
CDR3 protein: CASWAGSPLPTNEKLFF
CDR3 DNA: TGTGCCAGCTGGGCGGGATCCCCCCTACCAACTAATGAAAAACTGTTTTTT

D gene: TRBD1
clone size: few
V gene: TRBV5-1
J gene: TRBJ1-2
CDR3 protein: CASSPGGQIYGYTF
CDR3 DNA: TGCGCCAGCAGCCCGGGGGGACAGATCTATGGCTACACCTTC

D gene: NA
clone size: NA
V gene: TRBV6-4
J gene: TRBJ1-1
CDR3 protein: CASSETGNTEAFF
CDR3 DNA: TGTGCCAGCAGTGAAACAGGGAACACTGAAGCTTTCTTT

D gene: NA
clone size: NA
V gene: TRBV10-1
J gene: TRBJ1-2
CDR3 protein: CASSEGSNYGYTF
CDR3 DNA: TGCGCCAGCAGTGAGGGAAGTAACTATGGCTACACCTTC